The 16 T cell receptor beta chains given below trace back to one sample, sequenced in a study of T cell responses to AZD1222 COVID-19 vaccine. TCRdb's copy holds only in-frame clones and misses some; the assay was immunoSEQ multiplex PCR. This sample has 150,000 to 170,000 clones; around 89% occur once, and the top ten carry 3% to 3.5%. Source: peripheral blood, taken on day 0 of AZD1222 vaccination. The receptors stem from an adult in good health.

The chain's CDR3 is CASSSDFGTTYEQYF. CDR3 nucleotide sequence: TGTGCCAGCAGTTCAGATTTTGGGACAACCTACGAGCAGTACTTC. The chain links TRBV27 to TRBJ2-7, with D tentatively TRBD1 (6 bases). This CDR3 contains 15 residues. V lost 4 bases to trimming and J lost 2 bases, with 15 bases between them. Germline-derived CDR1 and CDR2 are MNHEY and SMNVEV (reference sequence).

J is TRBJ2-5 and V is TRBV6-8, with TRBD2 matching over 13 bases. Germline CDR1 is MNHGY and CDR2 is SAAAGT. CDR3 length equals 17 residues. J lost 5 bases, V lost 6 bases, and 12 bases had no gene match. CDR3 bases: TGTGCCAGCAGCCCTACTAGCGGGGGGGCCATCTGGGAGACCCAGTACTTC. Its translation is CASSPTSGGAIWETQYF.

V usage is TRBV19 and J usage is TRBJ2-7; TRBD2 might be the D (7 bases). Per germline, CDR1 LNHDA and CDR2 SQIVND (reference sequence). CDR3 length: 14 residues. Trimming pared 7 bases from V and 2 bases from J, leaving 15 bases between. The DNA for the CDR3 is TGTGCCAGTAAGGCAGGGAGGGGGACCTACGAGCAGTACTTC. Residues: CASKAGRGTYEQYF.

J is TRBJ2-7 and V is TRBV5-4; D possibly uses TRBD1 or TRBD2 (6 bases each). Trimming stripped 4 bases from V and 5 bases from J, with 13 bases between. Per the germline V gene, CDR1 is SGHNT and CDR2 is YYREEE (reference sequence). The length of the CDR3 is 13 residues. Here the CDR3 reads CASSEGGINEQYF. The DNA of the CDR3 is TGTGCCAGCAGCGAGGGGGGTATCAACGAGCAGTACTTC.

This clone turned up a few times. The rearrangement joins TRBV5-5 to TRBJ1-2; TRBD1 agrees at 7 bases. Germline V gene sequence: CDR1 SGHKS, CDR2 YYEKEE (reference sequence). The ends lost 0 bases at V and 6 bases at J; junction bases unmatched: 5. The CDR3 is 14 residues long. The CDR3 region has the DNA TGTGCCAGCAGCTTGGAACAGGGGATTAATGGCTACACCTTC. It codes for CASSLEQGINGYTF.

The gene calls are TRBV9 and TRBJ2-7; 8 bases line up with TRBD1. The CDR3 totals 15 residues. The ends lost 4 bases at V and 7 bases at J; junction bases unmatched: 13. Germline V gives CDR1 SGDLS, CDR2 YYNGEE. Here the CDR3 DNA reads TGTGCCAGCAGCCCCGGACAGGGTGTCCTTTGGGAGCAGTACTTC. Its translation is CASSPGQGVLWEQYF.

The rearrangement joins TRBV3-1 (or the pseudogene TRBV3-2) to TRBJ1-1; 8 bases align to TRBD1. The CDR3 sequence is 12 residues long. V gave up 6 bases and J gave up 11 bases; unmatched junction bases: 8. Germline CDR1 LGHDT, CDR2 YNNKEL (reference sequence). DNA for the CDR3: TGTGCCAGCAGGCCCCAGACAGGGGATGCTTTCTTT. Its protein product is CASRPQTGDAFF.

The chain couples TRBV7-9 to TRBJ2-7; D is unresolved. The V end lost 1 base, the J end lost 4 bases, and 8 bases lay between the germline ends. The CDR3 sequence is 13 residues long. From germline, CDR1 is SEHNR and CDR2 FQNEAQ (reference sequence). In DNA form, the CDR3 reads TGTGCCAGCAGCTTAGACAGCAGTTACGAGCAGTACTTC. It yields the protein CASSLDSSYEQYF.

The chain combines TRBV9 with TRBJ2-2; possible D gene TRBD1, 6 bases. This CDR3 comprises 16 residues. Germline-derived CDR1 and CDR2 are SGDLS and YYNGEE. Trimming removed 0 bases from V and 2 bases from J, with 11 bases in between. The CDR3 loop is CASSVGGTTNTGELFF. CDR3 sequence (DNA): TGTGCCAGCAGCGTAGGTGGGACAACTAACACCGGGGAGCTGTTTTTT. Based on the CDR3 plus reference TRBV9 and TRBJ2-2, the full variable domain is DSGVTQTPKHLITATGQRVTLRCSPRSGDLSVYWYQQSLDQGLQFLIQYYNGEERAKGNILERFSAQQFPDLHSELNLSSLELGDSALYFCASSVGGTTNTGELFFGEGSRLTVL.

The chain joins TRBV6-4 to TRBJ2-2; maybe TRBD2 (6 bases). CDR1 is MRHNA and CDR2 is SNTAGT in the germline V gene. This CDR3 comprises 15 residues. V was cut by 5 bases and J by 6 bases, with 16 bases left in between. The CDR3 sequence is CASSRGGEPAGELFF. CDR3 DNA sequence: TGTGCCAGCAGTAGGGGCGGGGAGCCTGCCGGGGAGCTGTTTTTT.

The CDR3 DNA reads as TGTGCCAGCAGCTTAGACAGGGACCTTAGATACGGCACACCTCGGGGGCTGTTTTTT. This translates into CASSLDRDLRYGTPRGLFF. The J gene is TRBJ2-2, the V gene TRBV7-2; possibly TRBD1 for D (6 bases). CDR1 is SGHTA, CDR2 FQGNSA, per germline. The CDR3 has 19 residues. V was pared by 1 base and J by 13 bases, with 31 bases between.

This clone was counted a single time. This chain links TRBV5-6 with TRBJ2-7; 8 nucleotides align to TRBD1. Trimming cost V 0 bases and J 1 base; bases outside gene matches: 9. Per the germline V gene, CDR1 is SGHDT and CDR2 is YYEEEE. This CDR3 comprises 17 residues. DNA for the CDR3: TGTGCCAGCAGCTTGGCCCTAGGACAGGGACCTTCCTACGAGCAGTACTTC. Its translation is CASSLALGQGPSYEQYF.

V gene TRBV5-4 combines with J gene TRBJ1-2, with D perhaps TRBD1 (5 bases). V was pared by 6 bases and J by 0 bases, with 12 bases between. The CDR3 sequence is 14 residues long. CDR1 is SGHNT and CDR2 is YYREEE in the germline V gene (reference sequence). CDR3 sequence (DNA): TGTGCCAGCAAATTAGGGGATTCTAACTATGGCTACACCTTC. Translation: CASKLGDSNYGYTF.

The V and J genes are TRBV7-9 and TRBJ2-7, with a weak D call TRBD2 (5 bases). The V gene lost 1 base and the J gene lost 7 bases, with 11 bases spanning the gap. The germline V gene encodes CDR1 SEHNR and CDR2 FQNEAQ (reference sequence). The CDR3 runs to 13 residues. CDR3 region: CASSLGTSREQYF. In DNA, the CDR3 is TGTGCCAGCAGCTTAGGAACTAGTCGGGAGCAGTACTTC.

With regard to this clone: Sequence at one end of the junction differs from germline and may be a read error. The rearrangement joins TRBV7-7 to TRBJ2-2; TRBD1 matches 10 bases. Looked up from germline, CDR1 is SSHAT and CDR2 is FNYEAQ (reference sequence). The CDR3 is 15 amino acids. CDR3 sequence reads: CASSQDRGQGGELFF. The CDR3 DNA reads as TGTGCTAGCAGCCAAGACAGGGGGCAGGGCGGGGAGCTGTTTTTT.

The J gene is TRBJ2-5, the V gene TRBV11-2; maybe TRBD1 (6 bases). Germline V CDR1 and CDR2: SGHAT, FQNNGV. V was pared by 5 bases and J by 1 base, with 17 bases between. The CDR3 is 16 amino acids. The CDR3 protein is CASSQGLVVGQETQYF. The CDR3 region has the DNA TGTGCCAGCAGCCAGGGGCTAGTCGTAGGCCAAGAGACCCAGTACTTC.